Listed here are 12 T cell receptor beta chains from one sample, sequenced in a study of blood T cell repertoires in COVID-19. Data came from immunoSEQ multiplex PCR; TCRdb stores just in-frame clones and leaves some out. The data show some 210,000 clones, about four fifths seen once. What was sequenced was PBMCs or T cells enriched from blood (not recorded which). The receptor source for this set is a woman aged 50 to 65 with acute COVID-19.

V is TRBV28 and J is TRBJ2-2, with D hard to call. V lost 8 bases, J lost 4 bases, and 17 bases lay in between. CDR3 length: 15 amino acids. Germline V gene sequence: CDR1 MDHEN, CDR2 SYDVKM. The CDR3: CASRSLFSSTGELFF. The CDR3 nucleotides read TGTGCCAGCCGCAGTTTATTCAGTTCCACCGGGGAGCTGTTTTTT.

The chain combines TRBV9 with TRBJ2-3, with TRBD2 as a possible D gene (5 bases). Germline V lookup: CDR1 SGDLS, CDR2 YYNGEE. This CDR3 spans 20 amino acids. V gave up 0 bases and J gave up 2 bases, with 25 bases separating them. The CDR3 region has the DNA TGTGCCAGCAGCGTAGTAATTAAGCGATCCCGGGGTCGAAACACAGATACGCAGTATTTT. It specifies CASSVVIKRSRGRNTDTQYF.

The CDR3 nucleotides are TGCGCCAGCAGTTCACTAGCGGCGGAATACGAGCAGTACTTC. This codes for CASSSLAAEYEQYF. The genes are TRBV5-1 and TRBJ2-7, with 8 bases matching TRBD2. The CDR3 has 14 residues. Germline trimming cut 5 bases from V and 4 bases from J; bases unmatched to any gene: 8. Germline CDR1 is SGHRS and CDR2 is YFSETQ.

The V gene is TRBV5-1, the J gene TRBJ2-7, with a weak D call TRBD1 (6 bases). This CDR3 contains 14 residues. V was cut by 4 bases and J by 2 bases, with 13 bases left in between. CDR1 and CDR2 (germline): SGHRS, YFSETQ. CDR3 bases: TGCGCCAGCAGCGTACAGGGTGACACCTACGAGCAGTACTTC. This sequence encodes CASSVQGDTYEQYF.

This chain links TRBV6-2 or TRBV6-3 with TRBJ2-7; 7 bases match TRBD2. The trim removed 2 bases at V and 6 bases at J, leaving 10 bases unmatched. The CDR3 length is 15 residues. Looked up from germline, CDR1 is MNHEY and CDR2 is SVGEGT. The chain's CDR3 is CASSYPTLVAGEQYF. In DNA form, the CDR3 reads TGTGCCAGCAGTTACCCGACCCTAGTAGCGGGCGAGCAGTACTTC.

The table lists this clone with a count of one. This chain connects TRBV5-8 to TRBJ1-3; TRBD1 agrees at 11 bases. Looked up from germline, CDR1 is SGHTS and CDR2 is YDEGEE. The CDR3 extends over 17 amino acids. With 4 bases clipped from V and 0 bases from J, the junction kept 6 bases outside the gene matches. The CDR3 nucleotides are TGTGCCAGCAGCGAGGGACAGGGGGATTTCTCTGGAAACACCATATATTTT. This translates into CASSEGQGDFSGNTIYF.

J is TRBJ2-7 and V is TRBV5-1; 10 positions match TRBD2. Trimming removed 5 bases from V and 1 base from J; junction bases left unmatched: 12. The CDR3 is 17 amino acids. Germline loops: CDR1 SGHRS, CDR2 YFSETQ. CDR3 residues: CASSPTTLAGASYEQYF. The CDR3 DNA sequence: TGCGCCAGCAGTCCTACAACCCTAGCGGGAGCATCCTACGAGCAGTACTTC.

This chain connects TRBV3-1 (or the pseudogene TRBV3-2) to TRBJ1-2; 7 nucleotides align to TRBD1. Germline V gene sequence: CDR1 LGHDT, CDR2 YNNKEL (reference sequence). This CDR3 has 15 amino acids. With V trimmed by 4 bases and J by 0 bases, 5 bases remained unmatched. CDR3 in amino acids: CASSRSGTANYGYTF. The CDR3 region has the DNA TGTGCCAGCAGCCGATCCGGGACAGCTAACTATGGCTACACCTTC.

The chain employs TRBV6-1 and TRBJ1-5; 7 positions match TRBD1. The V segment lost 3 bases and the J segment 0 bases; nucleotides outside the gene matches: 8. Germline CDR1 reads MNHNS; CDR2 reads SASEGT. This CDR3 comprises 17 residues. The CDR3 sequence is CASSDRGQKYSNQPQHF. The CDR3 region has the DNA TGTGCCAGCAGTGATCGGGGACAGAAATATAGCAATCAGCCCCAGCATTTT.

The chain carries TRBV11-3 and TRBJ2-7; D might be TRBD1 (5 bases). The CDR3 runs 13 residues. The V end lost 6 bases, the J end lost 4 bases, and 13 bases lay between the germline ends. Germline V CDR1 and CDR2: SGHNT, YENEEA. CDR3 in DNA: TGTGCCAGCAGTGGGCAGGGTGGTTACGAGCAGTACTTC. Translating gives CASSGQGGYEQYF.

The chain uses TRBV11-3 and TRBJ2-3; no clear D gene. This CDR3 spans 13 amino acids. V was trimmed by 8 bases and J by 2 bases, leaving 11 bases between them. Germline loops: CDR1 SGHNT, CDR2 YENEEA. CDR3: CASAGTTTDTQYF. In nucleotides, the CDR3 is TGTGCCAGCGCAGGTACAACCACAGATACGCAGTATTTT.

The chain is built from TRBV5-1 and TRBJ1-1; tentatively, D is TRBD1 (6 bases). The germline CDR1 and CDR2 sequences are SGHRS and YFSETQ. V was pared by 0 bases and J by 2 bases, with 11 bases between. The CDR3 has 15 amino acids. The CDR3 region is CASSLAWTENTEAFF. In DNA, the CDR3 is TGCGCCAGCAGCTTGGCCTGGACAGAAAACACTGAAGCTTTCTTT.